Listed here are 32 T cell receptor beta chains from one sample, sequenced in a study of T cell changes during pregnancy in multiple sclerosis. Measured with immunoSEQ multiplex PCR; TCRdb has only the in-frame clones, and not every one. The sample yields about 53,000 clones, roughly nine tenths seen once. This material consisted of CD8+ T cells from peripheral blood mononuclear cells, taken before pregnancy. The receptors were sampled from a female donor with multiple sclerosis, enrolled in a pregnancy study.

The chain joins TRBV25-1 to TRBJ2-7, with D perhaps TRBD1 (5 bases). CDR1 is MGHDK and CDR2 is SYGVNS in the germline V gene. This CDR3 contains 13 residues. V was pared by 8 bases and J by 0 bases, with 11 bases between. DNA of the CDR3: TGTGCCAGCGTGGGGCCCATCTCCTACGAGCAGTACTTC. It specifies CASVGPISYEQYF.

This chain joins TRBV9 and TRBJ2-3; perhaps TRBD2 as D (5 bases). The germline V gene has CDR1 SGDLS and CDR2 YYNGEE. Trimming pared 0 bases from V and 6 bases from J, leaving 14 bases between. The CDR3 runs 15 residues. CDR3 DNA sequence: TGTGCCAGCAGCGTAGGTCTCGTCGGGATGGATACGCAGTATTTT. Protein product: CASSVGLVGMDTQYF.

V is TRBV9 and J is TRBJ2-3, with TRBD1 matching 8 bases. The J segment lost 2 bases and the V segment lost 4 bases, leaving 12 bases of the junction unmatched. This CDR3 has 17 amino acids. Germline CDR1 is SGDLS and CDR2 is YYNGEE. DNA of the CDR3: TGTGCCAGCAGCCCGCAGGGGGCGGAGGGGCCCACAGATACGCAGTATTTT. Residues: CASSPQGAEGPTDTQYF.

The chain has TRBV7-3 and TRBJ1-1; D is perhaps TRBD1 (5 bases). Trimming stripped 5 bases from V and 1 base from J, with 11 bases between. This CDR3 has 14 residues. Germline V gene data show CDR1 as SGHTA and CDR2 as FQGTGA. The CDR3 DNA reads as TGTGCCAGCAGCCCCTCCGGGGGGAACACTGAAGCTTTCTTT. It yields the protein CASSPSGGNTEAFF.

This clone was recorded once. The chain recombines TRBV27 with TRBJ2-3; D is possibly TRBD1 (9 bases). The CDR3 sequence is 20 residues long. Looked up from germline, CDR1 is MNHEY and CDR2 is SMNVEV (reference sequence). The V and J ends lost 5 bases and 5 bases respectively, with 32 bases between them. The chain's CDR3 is CASSLQTGGVAGRPLDTQYF. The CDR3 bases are TGTGCCAGCAGTCTGCAGACAGGGGGTGTAGCGGGGCGTCCATTAGATACGCAGTATTTT.

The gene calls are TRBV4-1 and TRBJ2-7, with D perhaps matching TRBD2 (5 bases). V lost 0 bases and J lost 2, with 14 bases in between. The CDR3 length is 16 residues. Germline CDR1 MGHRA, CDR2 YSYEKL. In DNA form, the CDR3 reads TGCGCCAGCAGCCAAGATCCCTGGGCGGGTGCCTACGAGCAGTACTTC. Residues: CASSQDPWAGAYEQYF.

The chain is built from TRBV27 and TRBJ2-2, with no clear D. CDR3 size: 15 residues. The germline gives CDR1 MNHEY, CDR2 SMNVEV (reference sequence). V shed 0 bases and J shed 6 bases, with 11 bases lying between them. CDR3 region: CASSLSASTAGELFF. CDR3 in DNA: TGTGCCAGCAGTTTATCTGCTTCCACGGCCGGGGAGCTGTTTTTT.

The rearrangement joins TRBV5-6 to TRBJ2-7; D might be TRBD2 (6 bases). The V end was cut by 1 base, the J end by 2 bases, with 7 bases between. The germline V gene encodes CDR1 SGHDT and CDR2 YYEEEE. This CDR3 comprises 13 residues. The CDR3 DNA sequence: TGTGCCAGCAGCTTGCCGGGGGCCTACGAGCAGTACTTC. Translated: CASSLPGAYEQYF.

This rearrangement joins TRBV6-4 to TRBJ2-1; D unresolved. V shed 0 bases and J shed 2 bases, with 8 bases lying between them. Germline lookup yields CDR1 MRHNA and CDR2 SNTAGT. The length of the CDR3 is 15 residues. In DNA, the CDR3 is TGTGCCAGCAGTGACTCGGTAGAGACCTACAATGAGCAGTTCTTC. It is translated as CASSDSVETYNEQFF.

The CDR3 DNA follows: TGTGCCAGCAGGGGCCCGCTGGGCGAGCAGTACTTC. It specifies CASRGPLGEQYF. V and J are TRBV11-1 and TRBJ2-7; unclear D gene. Germline V gene lookup returns CDR1 SGHAT and CDR2 FQDESV (reference sequence). CDR3 length: 12 residues. V was cut by 6 bases and J by 6 bases, with 12 bases left in between.

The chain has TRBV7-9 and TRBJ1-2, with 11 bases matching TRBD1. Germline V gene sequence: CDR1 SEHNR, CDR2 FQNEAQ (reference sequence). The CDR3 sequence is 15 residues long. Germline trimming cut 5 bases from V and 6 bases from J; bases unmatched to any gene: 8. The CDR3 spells CASSQGDRGYDGYTF. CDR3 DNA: TGTGCCAGCAGCCAGGGGGACAGGGGGTACGATGGCTACACCTTC.

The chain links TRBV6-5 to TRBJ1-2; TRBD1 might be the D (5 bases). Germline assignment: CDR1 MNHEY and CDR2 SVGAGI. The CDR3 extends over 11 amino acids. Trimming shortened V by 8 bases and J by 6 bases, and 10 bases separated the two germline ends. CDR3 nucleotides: TGTGCCAGCTGGGGGGTGAATGGCTACACCTTC. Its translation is CASWGVNGYTF.

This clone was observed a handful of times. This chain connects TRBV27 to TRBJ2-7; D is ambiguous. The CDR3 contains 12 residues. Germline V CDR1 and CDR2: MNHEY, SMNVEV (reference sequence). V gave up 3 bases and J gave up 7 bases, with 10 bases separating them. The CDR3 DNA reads TGTGCCAGCAGTTTCCCCTCGGGTGAGCAGTACTTC. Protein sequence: CASSFPSGEQYF.

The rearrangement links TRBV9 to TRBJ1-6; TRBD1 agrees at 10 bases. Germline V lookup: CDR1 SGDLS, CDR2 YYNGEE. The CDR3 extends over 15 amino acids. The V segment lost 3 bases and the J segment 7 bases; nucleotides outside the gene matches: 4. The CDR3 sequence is CASSEGQGRNSPLHF. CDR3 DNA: TGTGCCAGCAGCGAGGGACAGGGGAGAAATTCACCCCTCCACTTT.

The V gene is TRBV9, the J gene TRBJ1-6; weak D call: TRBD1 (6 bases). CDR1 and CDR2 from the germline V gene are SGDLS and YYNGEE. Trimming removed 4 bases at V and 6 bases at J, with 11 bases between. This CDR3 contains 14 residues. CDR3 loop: CASSPGDFNSPLHF. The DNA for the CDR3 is TGTGCCAGCAGCCCAGGGGATTTTAATTCACCCCTCCACTTT. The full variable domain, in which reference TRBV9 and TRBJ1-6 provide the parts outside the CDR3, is DSGVTQTPKHLITATGQRVTLRCSPRSGDLSVYWYQQSLDQGLQFLIQYYNGEERAKGNILERFSAQQFPDLHSELNLSSLELGDSALYFCASSPGDFNSPLHFGNGTRLTVT.

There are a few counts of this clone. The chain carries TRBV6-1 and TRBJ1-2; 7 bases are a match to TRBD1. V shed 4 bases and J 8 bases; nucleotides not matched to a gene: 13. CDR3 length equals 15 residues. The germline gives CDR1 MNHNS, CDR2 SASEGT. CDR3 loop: CASSGDPTGTQGYTF. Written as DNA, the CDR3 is TGTGCCAGCAGTGGGGACCCGACAGGGACGCAGGGCTACACCTTC.

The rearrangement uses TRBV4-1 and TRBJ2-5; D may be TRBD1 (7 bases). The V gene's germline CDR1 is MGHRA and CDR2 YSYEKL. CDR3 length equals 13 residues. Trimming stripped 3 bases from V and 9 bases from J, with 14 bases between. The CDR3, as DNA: TGCGCCAGCAGCCATCCCAGGGGGGACCCCCAGTACTTC. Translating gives CASSHPRGDPQYF.

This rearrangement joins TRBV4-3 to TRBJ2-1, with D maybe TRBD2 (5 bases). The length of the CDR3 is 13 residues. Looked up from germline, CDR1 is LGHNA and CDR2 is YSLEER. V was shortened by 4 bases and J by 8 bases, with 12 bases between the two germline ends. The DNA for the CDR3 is TGCGCCAGCAGCCCCGATGGGAGCGATGAGCAGTTCTTC. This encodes CASSPDGSDEQFF.

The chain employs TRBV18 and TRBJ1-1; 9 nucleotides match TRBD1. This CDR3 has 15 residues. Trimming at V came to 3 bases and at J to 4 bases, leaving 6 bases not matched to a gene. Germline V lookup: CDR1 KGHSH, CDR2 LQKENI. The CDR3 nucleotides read TGTGCCAGCTCACCTACCCCGGGACAGGGCACTGAAGCTTTCTTT. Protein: CASSPTPGQGTEAFF.

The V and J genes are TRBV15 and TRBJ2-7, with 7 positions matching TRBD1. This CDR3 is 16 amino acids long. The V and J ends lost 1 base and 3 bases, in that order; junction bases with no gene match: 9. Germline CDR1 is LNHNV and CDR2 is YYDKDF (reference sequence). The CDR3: CATSRGSTGYGYEQYF. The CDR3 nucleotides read TGTGCCACCAGCAGAGGCTCGACAGGGTACGGCTACGAGCAGTACTTC.

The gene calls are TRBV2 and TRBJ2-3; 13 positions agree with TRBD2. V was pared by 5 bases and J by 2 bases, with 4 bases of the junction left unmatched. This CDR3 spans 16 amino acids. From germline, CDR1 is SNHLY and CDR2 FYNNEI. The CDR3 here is CASSLGLAGITDTQYF. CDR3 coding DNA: TGTGCCAGCAGTTTGGGACTAGCGGGGATCACAGATACGCAGTATTTT.

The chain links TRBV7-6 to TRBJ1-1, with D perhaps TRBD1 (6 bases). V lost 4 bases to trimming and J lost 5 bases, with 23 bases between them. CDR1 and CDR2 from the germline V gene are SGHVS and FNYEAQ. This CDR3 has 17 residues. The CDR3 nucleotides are TGTGCCAGCAGCTCTTGGAGCCGACAGGTGATTGGGACTGAAGCTTTCTTT. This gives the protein CASSSWSRQVIGTEAFF.

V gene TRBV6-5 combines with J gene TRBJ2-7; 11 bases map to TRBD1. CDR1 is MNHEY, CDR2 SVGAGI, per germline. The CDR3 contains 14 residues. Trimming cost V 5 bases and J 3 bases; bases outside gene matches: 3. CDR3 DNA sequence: TGTGCCAGCAGTGAGGACAGGGGGCTCTACGAGCAGTACTTC. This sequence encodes CASSEDRGLYEQYF.

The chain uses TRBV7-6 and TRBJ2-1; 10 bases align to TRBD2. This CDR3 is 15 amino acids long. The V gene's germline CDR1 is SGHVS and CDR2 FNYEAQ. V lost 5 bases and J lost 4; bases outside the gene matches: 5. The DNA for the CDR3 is TGTGCCAGCAGCGACTGGACTAGCGGATACAATGAGCAGTTCTTC. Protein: CASSDWTSGYNEQFF. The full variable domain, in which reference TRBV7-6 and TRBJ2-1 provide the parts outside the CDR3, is GAGVSQSPRYKVTKRGQDVALRCDPISGHVSLYWYRQALGQGPEFLTYFNYEAQQDKSGLPNDRFSAERPEGSISTLTIQRTEQRDSAMYRCASSDWTSGYNEQFFGPGTRLTVL.

CDR3 protein: CASRTQGGSTEAFF. CDR3 in DNA: TGTGCCAGCAGAACACAGGGAGGGAGCACTGAAGCTTTCTTT. The J gene is TRBJ1-1, the V gene TRBV4-2; TRBD1 is a possible D gene (6 bases). The length of the CDR3 is 14 residues. Germline values: CDR1 LGHNA, CDR2 YNFKEQ. The V end was cut by 6 bases, the J end by 4 bases, with 15 bases between.

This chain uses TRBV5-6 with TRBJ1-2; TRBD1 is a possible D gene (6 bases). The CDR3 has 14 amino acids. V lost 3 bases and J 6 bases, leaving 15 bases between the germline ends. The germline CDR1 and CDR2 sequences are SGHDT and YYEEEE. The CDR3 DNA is TGTGCCAGCAGCTGGGGGCGGGCAGGTCATGGCTACACCTTC. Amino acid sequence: CASSWGRAGHGYTF.

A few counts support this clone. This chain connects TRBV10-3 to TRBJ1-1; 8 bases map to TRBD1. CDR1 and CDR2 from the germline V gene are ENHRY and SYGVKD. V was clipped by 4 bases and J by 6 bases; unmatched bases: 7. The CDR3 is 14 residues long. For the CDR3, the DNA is TGTGCCATCAGTGGTAGACAGGGGAGGGCTGAAGCTTTCTTT. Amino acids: CAISGRQGRAEAFF.

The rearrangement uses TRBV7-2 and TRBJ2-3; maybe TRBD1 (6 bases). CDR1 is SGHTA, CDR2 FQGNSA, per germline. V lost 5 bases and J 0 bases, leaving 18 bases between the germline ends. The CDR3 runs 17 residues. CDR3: CASSPIPQGESTDTQYF. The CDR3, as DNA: TGTGCCAGCAGCCCAATCCCACAGGGAGAAAGCACAGATACGCAGTATTTT.

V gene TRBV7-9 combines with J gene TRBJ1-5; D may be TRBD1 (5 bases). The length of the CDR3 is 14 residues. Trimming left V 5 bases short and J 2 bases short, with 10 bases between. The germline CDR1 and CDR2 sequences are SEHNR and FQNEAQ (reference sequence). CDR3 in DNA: TGTGCCAGCAGCGGAGGGGACCGCAATCAGCCCCAGCATTTT. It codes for CASSGGDRNQPQHF.

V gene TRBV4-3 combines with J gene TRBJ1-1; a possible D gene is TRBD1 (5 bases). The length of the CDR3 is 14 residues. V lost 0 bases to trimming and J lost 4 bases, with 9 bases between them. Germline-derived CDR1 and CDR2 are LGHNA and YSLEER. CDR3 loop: CASSQEWGGTEAFF. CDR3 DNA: TGCGCCAGCAGCCAAGAATGGGGGGGCACTGAAGCTTTCTTT.

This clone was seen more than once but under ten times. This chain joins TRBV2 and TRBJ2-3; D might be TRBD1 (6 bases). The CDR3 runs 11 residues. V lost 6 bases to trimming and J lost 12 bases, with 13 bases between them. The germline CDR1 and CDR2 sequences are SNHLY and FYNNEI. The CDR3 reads CASRQNRDQYF. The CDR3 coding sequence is TGTGCCAGCAGGCAAAACAGGGATCAGTATTTT.

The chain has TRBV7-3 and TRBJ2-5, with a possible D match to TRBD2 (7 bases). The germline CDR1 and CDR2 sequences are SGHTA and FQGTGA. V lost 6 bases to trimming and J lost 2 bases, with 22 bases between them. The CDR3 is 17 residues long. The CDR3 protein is CASSQGGAGDGQETQYF. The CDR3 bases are TGTGCCAGCAGTCAAGGGGGGGCAGGGGACGGACAAGAGACCCAGTACTTC.